Sequencing of this TCR beta chain was carried out in a study of T cells in Graves' hyperthyroidism and ophthalmopathy. The CDR3 runs 15 residues. From germline, CDR1 is MNHEY and CDR2 SVGEGT. Trimming stripped 1 base from V and 7 bases from J, with 14 bases between. Diagnoses used clinical symptoms, serum thyroxine and TRAb, thyroid ultrasound and orbital computed tomography. In its sample, this clonotype was seen many times. The antigen remains unidentified. RNA transcripts yielded amplified TCR beta CDR3 regions. During a first-round RT-PCR of the TCR CDR3, the HTBI primer set was used. MiXCR, run by TCRdb on the multiplex PCR reads, gives a single entry per CDR3 protein. This sample has some 770,000 distinct CDR3 sequences, with about 15% found just once. Notes on the study in general: A 13 V-J model separated ophthalmopathy from stable hyperthyroidism.

The sample was blood. The rearrangement links TRBV6-2 or TRBV6-3 to TRBJ2-1; D gene uncertain. The receptor comes from a man aged 18 to 35 with Graves' hyperthyroidism. The CDR3 DNA sequence: TGTGCCAGCAGTTACTGGCGCCCCACCCGGAATGAGCAGTTCTTC. Translating it yields CASSYWRPTRNEQFF.